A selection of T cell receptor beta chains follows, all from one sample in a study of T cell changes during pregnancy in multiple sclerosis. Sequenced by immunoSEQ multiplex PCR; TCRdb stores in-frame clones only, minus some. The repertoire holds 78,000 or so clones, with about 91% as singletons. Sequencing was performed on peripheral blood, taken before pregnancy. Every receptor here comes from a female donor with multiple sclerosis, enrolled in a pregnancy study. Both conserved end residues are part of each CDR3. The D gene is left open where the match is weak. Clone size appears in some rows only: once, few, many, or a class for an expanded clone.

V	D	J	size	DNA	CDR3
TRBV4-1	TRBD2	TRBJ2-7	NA	TGCGCCAGCAGCCAAGTTGCGAGTAAAGGCGGGGGCTCCTACGAGCAGTACTTC	CASSQVASKGGGSYEQYF
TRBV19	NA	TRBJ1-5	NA	TGTGCCAGTAGTCCCCGGACAGAAACAAATCAGCCCCAGCATTTT	CASSPRTETNQPQHF
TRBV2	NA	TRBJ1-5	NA	TGTGCCAGCAGTGCCCCACCGGGAAGTAGCAATCAGCCCCAGCATTTT	CASSAPPGSSNQPQHF
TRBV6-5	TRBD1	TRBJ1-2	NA	TGTGCCAGCACCCACGGACAGGGAAATGGCTACACCTTC	CASTHGQGNGYTF
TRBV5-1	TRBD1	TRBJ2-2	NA	TGCGCCAGCACTTCCGCAGGGGGCACGAACACCGGGGAGCTGTTTTTT	CASTSAGGTNTGELFF
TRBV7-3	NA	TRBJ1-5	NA	TGTGCCAGCAGCTTAGACGGGGGACAGCCCCAGCATTTT	CASSLDGGQPQHF
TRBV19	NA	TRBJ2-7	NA	TGTGCCAGTAGTATGGGAGCCAGGGGCTACGAGCAGTACTTC	CASSMGARGYEQYF
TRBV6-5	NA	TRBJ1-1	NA	TGTGCCACATGGCGGGGGTTGGACACTGAAGCTTTCTTT	CATWRGLDTEAFF
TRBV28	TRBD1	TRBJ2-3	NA	TGTGCCAGCAAGGACAGGAGCACAGATACGCAGTATTTT	CASKDRSTDTQYF
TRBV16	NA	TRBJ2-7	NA	TGTGCCAGCAGAAAGGGGCACGAGCAGTACTTC	CASRKGHEQYF
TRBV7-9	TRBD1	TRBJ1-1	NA	TGTGCCAGCAGCTTAGCCCAGGGGGCGCGGGCTGAAGCTTTCTTT	CASSLAQGARAEAFF
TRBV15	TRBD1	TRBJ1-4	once	TGTGCCACCAGCATGGGACAGGGGACTGAAAAACTGTTTTTT	CATSMGQGTEKLFF
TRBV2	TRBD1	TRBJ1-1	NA	TGTGCCAGCAGCGGGACAGCTGAAGCTTTCTTT	CASSGTAEAFF
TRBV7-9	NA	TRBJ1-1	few	TGTGCCAGCAGCCCAGGGGATTGGAGCACTGAAGCTTTCTTT	CASSPGDWSTEAFF
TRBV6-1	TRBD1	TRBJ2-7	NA	TGTGCCAGCAGTCCCCGACAGGGAACATACGAGCAGTACTTC	CASSPRQGTYEQYF
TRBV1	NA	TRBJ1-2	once	TGCACCAGCAGCCAAGATAGCCTCCGGGGGGGGGTCTATGGCTACACCTTC	CTSSQDSLRGGVYGYTF
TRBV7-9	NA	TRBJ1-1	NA	TGTGCCAGCAGCTTAAAAACAGGGACCCCCACTGAAGCTTTCTTT	CASSLKTGTPTEAFF
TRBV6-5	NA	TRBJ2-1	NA	TGTGCCAGCAGCGTCCGGGGGAATGAGCAGTTCTTC	CASSVRGNEQFF
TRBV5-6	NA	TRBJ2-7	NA	TGTGCCAGCAGCTTGGGGTACGGGTCCTACGAGCAGTACTTC	CASSLGYGSYEQYF
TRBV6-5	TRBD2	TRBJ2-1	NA	TGTGCCAGCAGTTACCAGACTAGCCAGAGCAATGAGCAGTTCTTC	CASSYQTSQSNEQFF
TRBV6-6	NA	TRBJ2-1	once	TGTGCCAGCAGTTACGTCGAGGGTGTAGCAGGTGAGCAGTTCTTC	CASSYVEGVAGEQFF
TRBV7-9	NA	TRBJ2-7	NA	TGTGCCAGCAGCTTAGCGCTTGCAGGGGACGGTTCCTACGAGCAGTACTTC	CASSLALAGDGSYEQYF
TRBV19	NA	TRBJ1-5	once	TGTGCCAGTAGCCACGTATGGGCCGACAATCAGCCCCAGCATTTT	CASSHVWADNQPQHF
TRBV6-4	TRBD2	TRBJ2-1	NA	TGTGCCAGCAGTGTCGGGGGGTCCTACAATGAGCAGTTCTTC	CASSVGGSYNEQFF
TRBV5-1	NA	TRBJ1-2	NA	TGCGCCAGCAGCTCACACTCTTTGACAGGCCTCGGCTACACCTTC	CASSSHSLTGLGYTF
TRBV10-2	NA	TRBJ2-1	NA	TGCGCCAGCAGTGAAGGAGTTCCCAATGAGCAGTTCTTC	CASSEGVPNEQFF
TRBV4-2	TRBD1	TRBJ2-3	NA	TGTGCCAGCAGCCAACTGGGACAGGATCGGGATACGCAGTATTTT	CASSQLGQDRDTQYF
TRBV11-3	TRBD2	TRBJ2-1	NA	TGTGCCAGCAGCTCGGCTAGCGGGGGTTACAATGAGCAGTTCTTC	CASSSASGGYNEQFF
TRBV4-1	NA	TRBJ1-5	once	TGCGCCAGCAGCCTCATAGGGGGGGGTAGCCAGCCCCAGCATTTT	CASSLIGGGSQPQHF
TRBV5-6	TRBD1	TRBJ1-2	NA	TGTGCCAGCAGCACAGGAGATGACAGGGGAACCTTCGGCTACACCTTC	CASSTGDDRGTFGYTF
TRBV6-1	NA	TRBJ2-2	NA	TGTGCCAGCCGGAGGGGGCCCGGGGAGCTGTTTTTT	CASRRGPGELFF
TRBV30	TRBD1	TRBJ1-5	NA	TGTGCCTGGACCCGGACAGGGGTTATCAATCAGCCCCAGCATTTT	CAWTRTGVINQPQHF
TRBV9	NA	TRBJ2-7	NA	TGTGCCAGCAGCGCCGGGAGCGGAGGCGAGCAGTACTTC	CASSAGSGGEQYF
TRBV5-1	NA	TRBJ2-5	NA	TGCGCCAGCAGCTTGGTCTCCGAGACCCAGTACTTC	CASSLVSETQYF
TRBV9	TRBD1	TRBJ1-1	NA	TGTGCCAGCAGCCCTCTACAGGGGGCTCACACTGAAGCTTTCTTT	CASSPLQGAHTEAFF
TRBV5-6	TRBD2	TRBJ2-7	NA	TGTGCCAGCAGCTTCGGGACTAGCTCCTACGAGCAGTACTTC	CASSFGTSSYEQYF
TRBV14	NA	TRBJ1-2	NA	TGTGCCAGCAGCCCTGCAGGGGTGACCTATGGCTACACCTTC	CASSPAGVTYGYTF
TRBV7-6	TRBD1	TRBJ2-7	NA	TGTGCCAGCAGCTTAGACCACAGGGGAACCGGCTCCTACGAGCAGTACTTC	CASSLDHRGTGSYEQYF
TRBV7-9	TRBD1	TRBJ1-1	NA	TGTGCCAGCAGCCCACCCAGGGGGCTGGACACTGAAGCTTTCTTT	CASSPPRGLDTEAFF
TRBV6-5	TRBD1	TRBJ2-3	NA	TGTGCCAGCAGTCTCGGACAGGCCACAGATACGCAGTATTTT	CASSLGQATDTQYF
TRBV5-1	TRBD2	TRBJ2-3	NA	TGCGCCAGCAGCTCGGGACTAGACACAGATACGCAGTATTTT	CASSSGLDTDTQYF
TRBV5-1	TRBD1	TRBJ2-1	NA	TGCGCCAGCAGCTTGGTTACAGGGGTCTCTAATGAGCAGTTCTTC	CASSLVTGVSNEQFF
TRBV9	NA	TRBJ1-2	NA	TGTGCCAGCAGCGAATGGGACATTCCTGCGGACTATGGCTACACCTTC	CASSEWDIPADYGYTF
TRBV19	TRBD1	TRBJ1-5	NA	TGTGCCAGTAGTAGTAGCCCACACACAGGGGGCAGCCAGCCCCAGCATTTT	CASSSSPHTGGSQPQHF
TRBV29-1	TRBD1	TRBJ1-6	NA	TGCAGCGTTGGGACAGGGGGGAATTCACCCCTCCACTTT	CSVGTGGNSPLHF
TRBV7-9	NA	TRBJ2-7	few	TGTGCCAGCAGCTTCCGGGACAACTCCTACGAGCAGTACTTC	CASSFRDNSYEQYF
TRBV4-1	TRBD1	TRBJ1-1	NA	TGCGCCAGCAGCCAACTTGGGGGACAGGGGGCCGGTGGCACTGAAGCTTTCTTT	CASSQLGGQGAGGTEAFF
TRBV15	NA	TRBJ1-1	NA	TGTGCCACCAGCAAGGAGAAGGAATCGGTGAACACTGAAGCTTTCTTT	CATSKEKESVNTEAFF
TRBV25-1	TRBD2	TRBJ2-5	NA	TGTGCCAGCAGTGGGCTAGCGGGGGTGGGGCAAGAGACCCAGTACTTC	CASSGLAGVGQETQYF